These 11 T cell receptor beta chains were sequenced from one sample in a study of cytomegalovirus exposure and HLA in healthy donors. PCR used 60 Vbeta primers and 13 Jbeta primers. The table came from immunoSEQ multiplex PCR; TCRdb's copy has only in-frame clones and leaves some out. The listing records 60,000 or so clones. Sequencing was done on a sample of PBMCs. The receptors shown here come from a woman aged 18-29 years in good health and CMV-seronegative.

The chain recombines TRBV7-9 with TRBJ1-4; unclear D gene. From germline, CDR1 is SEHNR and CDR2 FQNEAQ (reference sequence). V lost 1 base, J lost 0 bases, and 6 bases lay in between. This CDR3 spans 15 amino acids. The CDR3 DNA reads TGTGCCAGCAGCTTAGGGCTCGCAACTAATGAAAAACTGTTTTTT. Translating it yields CASSLGLATNEKLFF. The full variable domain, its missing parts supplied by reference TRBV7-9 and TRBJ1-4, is DTGVSQNPRHKITKRGQNVTFRCDPISEHNRLYWYRQTLGQGPEFLTYFQNEAQLEKSRLLSDRFSAERPKGSFSTLEIQRTEQGDSAMYLCASSLGLATNEKLFFGSGTQLSVL.

The CDR3 sequence: CSVENGPYEQYF. Here the CDR3 DNA reads TGCAGCGTTGAAAACGGTCCCTACGAGCAGTACTTC. The chain links TRBV29-1 to TRBJ2-7; D gene unclear. The ends were cut back, 2 bases at V and 2 bases at J, with 7 bases in the middle. Germline lookup yields CDR1 SQVTM and CDR2 ANQGSEA. The CDR3 runs 12 residues.

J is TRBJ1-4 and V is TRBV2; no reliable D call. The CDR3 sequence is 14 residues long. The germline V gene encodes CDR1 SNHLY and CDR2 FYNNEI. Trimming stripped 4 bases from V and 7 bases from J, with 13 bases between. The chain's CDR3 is CASSAEGIGEKLFF. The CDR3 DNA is TGTGCCAGCAGTGCCGAGGGTATAGGTGAAAAACTGTTTTTT.

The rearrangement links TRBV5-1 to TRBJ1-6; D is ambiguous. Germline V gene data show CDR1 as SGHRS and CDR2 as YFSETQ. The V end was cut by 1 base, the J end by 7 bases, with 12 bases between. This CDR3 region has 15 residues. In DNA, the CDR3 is TGCGCCAGCAGCTTGTCCGGGAATGGGAATTCACCCCTCCACTTT. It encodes CASSLSGNGNSPLHF.

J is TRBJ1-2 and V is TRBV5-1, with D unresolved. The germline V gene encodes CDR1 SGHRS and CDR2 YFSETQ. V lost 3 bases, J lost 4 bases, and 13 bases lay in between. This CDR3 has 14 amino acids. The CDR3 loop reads CASSSYEGAYGYTF. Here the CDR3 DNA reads TGCGCCAGCAGCTCTTACGAGGGCGCCTATGGCTACACCTTC.

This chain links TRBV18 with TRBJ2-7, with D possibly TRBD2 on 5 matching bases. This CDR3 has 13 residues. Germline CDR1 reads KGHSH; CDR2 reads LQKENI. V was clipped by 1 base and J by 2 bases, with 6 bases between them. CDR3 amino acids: CASSPLEAYEQYF. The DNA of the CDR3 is TGTGCCAGCTCACCACTGGAGGCCTACGAGCAGTACTTC.

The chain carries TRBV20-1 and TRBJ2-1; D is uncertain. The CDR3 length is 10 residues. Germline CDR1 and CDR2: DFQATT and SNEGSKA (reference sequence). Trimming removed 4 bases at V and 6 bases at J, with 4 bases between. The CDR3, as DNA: TGCAGTGCTAAGCGCAATGAGCAGTTCTTC. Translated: CSAKRNEQFF.

The CDR3 here is CASSLATGRFNSPLHF. For the CDR3, the DNA is TGTGCCAGCAGCTTAGCCACAGGGCGTTTTAATTCACCCCTCCACTTT. This chain links TRBV7-2 with TRBJ1-6; perhaps TRBD1 as D (6 bases). The CDR3 runs 16 residues. The V gene's germline CDR1 is SGHTA and CDR2 FQGNSA. Trimming stripped 0 bases from V and 6 bases from J, with 12 bases between.

The CDR3 spells CASSLATGANEKLFF. In nucleotides, the CDR3 is TGCGCCAGCAGCTTGGCAACAGGGGCTAATGAAAAACTGTTTTTT. The chain joins TRBV5-1 to TRBJ1-4; 7 bases fit TRBD1. Per germline, CDR1 SGHRS and CDR2 YFSETQ. The J segment lost 3 bases and the V segment lost 0 bases, leaving 2 bases of the junction unmatched. This CDR3 spans 15 amino acids.

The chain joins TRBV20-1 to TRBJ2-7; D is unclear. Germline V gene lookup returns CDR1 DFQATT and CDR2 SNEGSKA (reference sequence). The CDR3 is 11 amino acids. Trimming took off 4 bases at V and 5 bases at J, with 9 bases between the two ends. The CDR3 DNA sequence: TGCAGTGCTAACCCCTACGACGAGCAGTACTTC. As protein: CSANPYDEQYF.

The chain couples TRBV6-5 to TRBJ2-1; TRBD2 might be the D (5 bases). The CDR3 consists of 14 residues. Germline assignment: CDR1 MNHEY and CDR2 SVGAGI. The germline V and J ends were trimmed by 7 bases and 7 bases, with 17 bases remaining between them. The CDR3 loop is CASMAGLAKNEQFF. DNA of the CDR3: TGTGCCAGCATGGCCGGGCTAGCCAAGAATGAGCAGTTCTTC.